The sequence of this T cell receptor (beta chain) was determined in a study of blood T cell repertoires in COVID-19 (dated by TCRdb to the early 2020s). Concerning the study at large: Samples covering the acute and convalescent phases of COVID-19 were provided by collaborators in the United States, Italy and Spain. The prospective study material was composed of cDNA or gDNA derived from T cells, B-cell-depleted T cells, or PBMCs. Subjects who had been exposed to COVID-19, were actively infected with it, or had recovered from it provided the deeply sampled blood TCRbeta repertoires that made up the dataset. The repertoires were made available in a free public database intended to serve as a resource for research on the immune response to SARS-CoV-2. Samples came from the ongoing ImmuneRACE study (first 160 participants) plus 1,254 subjects from 6 global collaborators. A de-identified subject ID, COVID-19 status, age in years and sex were almost always included in the sample metadata. Where HLA class I and class II types were available, the types were taken from metadata supplied by the sample provider, not from assay-based typing.

Results and caveats for the whole study, not just this receptor: The quantity of clinical and demographic metadata differed by source and by participant and was supplied without curation.

Each collaborating institution followed its own protocols to collect whole blood in K2EDTA tubes. For TCRbeta analysis, collaborators shipped samples as frozen whole blood, isolated PBMCs, or DNA extracted from either of those sample types. The immunoSEQ Assay, a bias-controlled multiplex PCR, was used to amplify TCRbeta CDR3 regions from genomic DNA. Turning to the authors' computational methods: The number of nucleated cells in each sample was estimated by amplification of reference gene primers within the assay. To quantify the absolute abundance of each unique TCRbeta CDR3 rearrangement, sequence reads were collapsed and filtered. Productive Simpson clonality was computed per sample as the square root of Simpson's diversity index over productive rearrangements. TCRdb provides this immuneACCESS table in a form limited to in-frame rearrangements. Some clones are lacking; in checked studies, under half of them reflect an unresolved V gene, and why the rest are absent is not known. V and J calls and clone size come straight from that table; D and trimming were deduced from the DNA. This sample holds roughly 100,000 clones; more than 85% were observed only once. The ten largest clonotypes hold roughly 4.2% of the sample.

As for this clone: This receptor's antigen is unknown. Qualities for individual bases were not recorded, and no much larger clone is one base off.

At the junction V is shortened by 2 bases and J by 5 bases, with 12 bases in between. CDR1 and CDR2, looked up from the germline V gene, are SNHLY and FYNNEI. Including the terminal cysteine and phenylalanine, the CDR3 comprises 14 residues. Only the CDR3 DNA is retained, 42 bases long and in frame from the first base. This receptor chain uses TRBV2 and TRBJ1-2, with TRBD1 as a weak D call on 5 bases. The clonotype was recovered from a young man with acute or convalescent COVID-19. The sequencing input was peripheral blood. The bases read TGTGCCAGCAGTGAATGGGGGGAGGAGTATGGCTACACCTTC. It specifies CASSEWGEEYGYTF.